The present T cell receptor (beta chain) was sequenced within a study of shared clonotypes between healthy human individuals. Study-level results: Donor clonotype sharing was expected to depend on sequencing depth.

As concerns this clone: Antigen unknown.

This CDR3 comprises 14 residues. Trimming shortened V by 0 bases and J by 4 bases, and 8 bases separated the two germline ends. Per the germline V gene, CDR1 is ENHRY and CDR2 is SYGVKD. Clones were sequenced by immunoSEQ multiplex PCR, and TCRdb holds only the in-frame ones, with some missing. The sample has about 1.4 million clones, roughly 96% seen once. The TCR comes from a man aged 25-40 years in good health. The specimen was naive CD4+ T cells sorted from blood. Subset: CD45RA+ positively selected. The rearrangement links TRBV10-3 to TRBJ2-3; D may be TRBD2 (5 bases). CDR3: CAISESGSPDTQYF. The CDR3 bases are TGTGCCATCAGTGAGTCAGGGAGCCCAGATACGCAGTATTTT.